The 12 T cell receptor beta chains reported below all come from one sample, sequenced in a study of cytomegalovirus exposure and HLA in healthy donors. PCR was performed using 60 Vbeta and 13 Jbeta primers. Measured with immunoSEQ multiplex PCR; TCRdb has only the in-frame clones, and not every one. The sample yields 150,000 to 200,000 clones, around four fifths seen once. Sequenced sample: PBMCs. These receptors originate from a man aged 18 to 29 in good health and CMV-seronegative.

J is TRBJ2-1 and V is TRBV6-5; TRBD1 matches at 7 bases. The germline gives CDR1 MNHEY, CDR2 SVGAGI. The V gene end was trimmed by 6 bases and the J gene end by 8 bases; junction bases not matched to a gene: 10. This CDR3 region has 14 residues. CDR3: CASRSDRVWDEQFF. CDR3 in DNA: TGTGCCAGCAGATCCGACAGGGTCTGGGATGAGCAGTTCTTC.

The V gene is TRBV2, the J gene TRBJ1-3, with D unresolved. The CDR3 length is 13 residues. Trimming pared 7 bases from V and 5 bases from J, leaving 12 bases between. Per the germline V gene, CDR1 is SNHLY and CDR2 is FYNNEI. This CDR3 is CASTSGNRNTIYF. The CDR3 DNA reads TGTGCCAGCACTAGTGGTAACCGAAACACCATATATTTT.

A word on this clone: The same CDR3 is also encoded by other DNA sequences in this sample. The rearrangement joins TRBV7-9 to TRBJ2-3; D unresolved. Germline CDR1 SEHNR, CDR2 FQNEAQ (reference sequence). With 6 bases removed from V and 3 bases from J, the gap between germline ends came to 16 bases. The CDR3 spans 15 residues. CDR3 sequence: CASSLLAGGTDTQYF. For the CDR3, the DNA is TGTGCCAGCAGTCTACTGGCAGGTGGGACAGATACGCAGTATTTT. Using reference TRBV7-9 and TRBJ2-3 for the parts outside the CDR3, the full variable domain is DTGVSQNPRHKITKRGQNVTFRCDPISEHNRLYWYRQTLGQGPEFLTYFQNEAQLEKSRLLSDRFSAERPKGSFSTLEIQRTEQGDSAMYLCASSLLAGGTDTQYFGPGTRLTVL.

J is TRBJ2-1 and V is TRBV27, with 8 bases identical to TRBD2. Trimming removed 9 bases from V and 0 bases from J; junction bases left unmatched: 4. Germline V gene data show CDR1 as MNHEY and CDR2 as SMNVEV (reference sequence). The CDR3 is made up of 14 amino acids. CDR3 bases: TGTGCCAGTGTAGCGGGGAGCTCCTACAATGAGCAGTTCTTC. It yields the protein CASVAGSSYNEQFF.

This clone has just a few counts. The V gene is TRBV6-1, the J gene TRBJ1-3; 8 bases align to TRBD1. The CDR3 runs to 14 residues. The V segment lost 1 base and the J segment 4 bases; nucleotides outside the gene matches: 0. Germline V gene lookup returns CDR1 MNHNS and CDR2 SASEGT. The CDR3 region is CASSEGTGGNTIYF. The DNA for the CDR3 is TGTGCCAGCAGTGAAGGGACAGGGGGAAACACCATATATTTT.

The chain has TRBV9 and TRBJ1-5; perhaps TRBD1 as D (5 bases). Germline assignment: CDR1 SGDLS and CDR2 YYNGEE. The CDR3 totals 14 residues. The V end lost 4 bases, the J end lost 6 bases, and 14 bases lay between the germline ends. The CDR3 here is CASSRGQAGQPQHF. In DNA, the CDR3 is TGTGCCAGCAGCCGTGGACAAGCAGGTCAGCCCCAGCATTTT.

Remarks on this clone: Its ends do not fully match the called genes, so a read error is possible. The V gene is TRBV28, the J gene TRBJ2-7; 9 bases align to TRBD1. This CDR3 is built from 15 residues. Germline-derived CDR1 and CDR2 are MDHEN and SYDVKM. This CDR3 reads CASSNRDRVSNEQYF. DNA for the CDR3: TGTGCCAGCAGTAACCGGGACAGGGTCTCCAACGAGCAGTACTTC.

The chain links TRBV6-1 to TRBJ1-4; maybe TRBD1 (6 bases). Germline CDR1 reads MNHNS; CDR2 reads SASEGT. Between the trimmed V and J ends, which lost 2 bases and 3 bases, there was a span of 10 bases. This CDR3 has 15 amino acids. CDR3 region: CASSERTAANEKLFF. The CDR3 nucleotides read TGTGCCAGCAGTGAACGGACAGCGGCTAATGAAAAACTGTTTTTT.

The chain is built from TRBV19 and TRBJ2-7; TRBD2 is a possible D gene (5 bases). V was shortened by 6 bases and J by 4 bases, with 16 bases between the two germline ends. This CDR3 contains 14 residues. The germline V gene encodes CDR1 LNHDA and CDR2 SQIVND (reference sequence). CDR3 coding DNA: TGTGCCAGTAGCCAGGACTCTACCGGGTACGAGCAGTACTTC. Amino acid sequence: CASSQDSTGYEQYF.

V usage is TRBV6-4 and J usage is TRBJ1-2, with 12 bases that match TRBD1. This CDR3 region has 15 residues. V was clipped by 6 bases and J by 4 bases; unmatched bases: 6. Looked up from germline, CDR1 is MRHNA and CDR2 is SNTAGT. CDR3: CASRGTGGAGYGYTF. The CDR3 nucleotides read TGTGCCAGCAGAGGGACAGGGGGCGCAGGCTATGGCTACACCTTC.

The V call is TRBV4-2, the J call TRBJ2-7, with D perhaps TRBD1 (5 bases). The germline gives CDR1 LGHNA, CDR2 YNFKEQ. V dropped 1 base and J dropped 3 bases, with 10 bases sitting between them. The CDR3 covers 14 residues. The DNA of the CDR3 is TGTGCCAGCAGCCAAGTGTCAGGGCTCTACGAGCAGTACTTC. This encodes CASSQVSGLYEQYF.

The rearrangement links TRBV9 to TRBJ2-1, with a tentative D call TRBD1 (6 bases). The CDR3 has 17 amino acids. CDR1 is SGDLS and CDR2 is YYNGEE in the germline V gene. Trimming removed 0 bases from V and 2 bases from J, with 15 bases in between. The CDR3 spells CASSVGAGTPPYNEQFF. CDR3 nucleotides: TGTGCCAGCAGCGTAGGCGCCGGGACACCGCCCTACAATGAGCAGTTCTTC.